The 20 T cell receptor beta chains reported below all come from one sample, sequenced in a study of radiotherapy plus CTLA-4 blockade in lung cancer. Sequencing used immunoSEQ multiplex PCR; TCRdb keeps in-frame clones, though not all of them. The sample carries 45,000 or so clones, 88% recorded once. Sequencing used peripheral blood, obtained from a patient treated with radiotherapy plus ipilimumab. The receptors shown here come from a human donor with non-small cell lung cancer whose response to radiotherapy plus ipilimumab could not be evaluated.

This clone is a singleton in its sample. The rearrangement joins TRBV5-6 to TRBJ2-2; 7 nucleotides align to TRBD2. Trimming cost V 0 bases and J 3 bases; bases outside gene matches: 11. CDR3 length: 18 amino acids. Germline-derived CDR1 and CDR2 are SGHDT and YYEEEE. The CDR3 DNA follows: TGTGCCAGCAGCTTGGCCAATCTTAGGCTAGCGGACACCGGGGAGCTGTTTTTT. Protein sequence: CASSLANLRLADTGELFF.

The V gene is TRBV5-6, the J gene TRBJ2-4; D unresolved. Trimming removed 0 bases at V and 0 bases at J, with 4 bases between. The CDR3 consists of 14 residues. CDR1 is SGHDT, CDR2 YYEEEE, per germline. CDR3 loop: CASSLGLAKNIQYF. CDR3 coding DNA: TGTGCCAGCAGCTTGGGACTAGCCAAAAACATTCAGTACTTC.

The chain employs TRBV15 and TRBJ2-5, with TRBD1 matching 7 bases. The J call may be faulty, since TRBJ2-7 better matches the DNA end. This CDR3 contains 14 residues. Germline loops: CDR1 LNHNV, CDR2 YYDKDF (reference sequence). CDR3 protein: CATSRYRGSYEQYF. CDR3 DNA sequence: TGTGCCACCAGCAGGTACAGGGGATCCTACGAGCAGTACTTC.

A note on this clone: Since no conserved phenylalanine or tryptophan closes the CDR3, a read error is the likely cause. The V and J genes are TRBV4-3 and TRBJ2-2; D unresolved. V was trimmed by 2 bases and J by 0 bases, leaving 16 bases between them. This CDR3 has 18 amino acids. CDR1 and CDR2 from the germline V gene are LGHNA and YSLEER. The CDR3 protein is CASSQSKYGEANTGELFS. The CDR3 DNA is TGCGCCAGCAGCCAATCTAAGTACGGAGAGGCGAACACCGGGGAGCTGTTTTCT.

This rearrangement joins TRBV19 to TRBJ2-2; 8 nucleotides align to TRBD1. Germline CDR1 and CDR2: LNHDA and SQIVND (reference sequence). J gave up 5 bases and V 3 bases, and 8 bases lay outside the gene matches. The CDR3 consists of 16 residues. The CDR3 DNA reads TGTGCCAGTAGTATCGCCACCTGGACAGGGACCGGGGAGCTGTTTTTT. Translating gives CASSIATWTGTGELFF.

The chain joins TRBV5-5 to TRBJ2-3; D is undetermined. This CDR3 spans 14 amino acids. CDR1 is SGHKS and CDR2 is YYEKEE in the germline V gene (reference sequence). V lost 3 bases to trimming and J lost 2 bases, with 10 bases between them. As DNA, the CDR3 is TGTGCCAGCAGCTCACCGGGTGCCACAGATACGCAGTATTTT. Translating gives CASSSPGATDTQYF. The full variable domain, rest sourced from reference TRBV5-5 and TRBJ2-3, is DAGVTQSPTHLIKTRGQQVTLRCSPISGHKSVSWYQQVLGQGPQFIFQYYEKEERGRGNFPDRFSARQFPNYSSELNVNALLLGDSALYLCASSSPGATDTQYFGPGTRLTVL.

V and J are TRBV5-6 and TRBJ2-7; the D gene is possibly TRBD2 (6 bases). This CDR3 has 15 residues. Germline values: CDR1 SGHDT, CDR2 YYEEEE. V was cut by 0 bases and J by 2 bases, with 12 bases left in between. The CDR3 is CASSLGGGPTYEQYF. CDR3 nucleotides: TGTGCCAGCAGCTTGGGCGGAGGGCCGACCTACGAGCAGTACTTC.

The gene calls are TRBV5-8 and TRBJ2-2; 9 nucleotides align to TRBD2. This CDR3 comprises 15 residues. Germline V gene data show CDR1 as SGHTS and CDR2 as YDEGEE. Trimming cost V 5 bases and J 5 bases; bases outside gene matches: 7. CDR3 sequence reads: CASRRETSGTGELFF. The CDR3 DNA is TGTGCCAGCAGACGTGAGACTAGCGGAACCGGGGAGCTGTTTTTT.

V usage is TRBV5-8 and J usage is TRBJ2-7; D is perhaps TRBD2 (5 bases). Germline V lookup: CDR1 SGHTS, CDR2 YDEGEE. This CDR3 region has 13 residues. The V gene lost 7 bases and the J gene lost 5 bases, with 16 bases spanning the gap. CDR3 DNA: TGTGCCAGCTCCCTAAGAGGGAATGACGAGCAGTACTTC. Translated: CASSLRGNDEQYF.

The chain links TRBV30 to TRBJ2-7; a weak D match, TRBD1 (5 bases). Trimming removed 1 base at V and 6 bases at J, with 10 bases between. The CDR3 contains 12 residues. The germline V gene encodes CDR1 GTSNPN and CDR2 SVGIG (reference sequence). CDR3 sequence: CAWSGGEGEQYF. The CDR3 coding sequence is TGTGCCTGGAGTGGGGGCGAAGGCGAGCAGTACTTC.

The rearrangement uses TRBV9 and TRBJ1-1, with TRBD1 matching 7 bases. V was pared by 3 bases and J by 1 base, with 3 bases of the junction left unmatched. Germline V gene sequence: CDR1 SGDLS, CDR2 YYNGEE. CDR3 size: 14 residues. CDR3 DNA: TGTGCCAGCAGCGCGGGACAGCAGAACACTGAAGCTTTCTTT. It yields the protein CASSAGQQNTEAFF.

This chain joins TRBV7-2 and TRBJ2-2; TRBD2 might be the D (6 bases). V lost 5 bases and J 0 bases, leaving 7 bases between the germline ends. Germline-derived CDR1 and CDR2 are SGHTA and FQGNSA. CDR3 length: 14 amino acids. The CDR3 protein is CASSREANTGELFF. The CDR3 DNA reads TGTGCCAGCAGCAGGGAGGCGAACACCGGGGAGCTGTTTTTT.

This rearrangement joins TRBV19 to TRBJ1-1, with TRBD1 matching over 10 bases. The CDR3 is made up of 15 amino acids. Trimming at V came to 6 bases and at J to 4 bases, leaving 8 bases not matched to a gene. Germline assignment: CDR1 LNHDA and CDR2 SQIVND (reference sequence). CDR3 protein: CASRGGQGKGTEAFF. CDR3 nucleotides: TGTGCCAGTAGGGGGGGACAGGGGAAGGGCACTGAAGCTTTCTTT. Full variable domain (rest looked up from reference TRBV19 and TRBJ1-1): DGGITQSPKYLFRKEGQNVTLSCEQNLNHDAMYWYRQDPGQGLRLIYYSQIVNDFQKGDIAEGYSVSREKKESFPLTVTSAQKNPTAFYLCASRGGQGKGTEAFFGQGTRLTVV.

The V call is TRBV10-2, the J call TRBJ1-4; a weak D match, TRBD1 (6 bases). Trimming removed 7 bases at V and 7 bases at J, with 19 bases between. The CDR3 spans 15 residues. Germline assignment: CDR1 WSHSY and CDR2 SAAADI. CDR3 sequence: CASTNRAGAFEKLFF. The CDR3 nucleotides are TGCGCCAGCACCAATCGAGCAGGGGCTTTTGAAAAACTGTTTTTT.

This clone was counted once. This sequence joins TRBV7-2 and TRBJ2-7; 8 positions match TRBD2. Germline CDR1 SGHTA, CDR2 FQGNSA. CDR3 length: 15 residues. V shed 5 bases and J 0 bases; nucleotides not matched to a gene: 6. The chain's CDR3 is CASSSSGASSYEQYF. DNA for the CDR3: TGTGCCAGCAGCAGTAGCGGGGCTAGCTCCTACGAGCAGTACTTC.

The chain joins TRBV5-1 to TRBJ2-1, with 9 bases lining up with TRBD2. Germline V gives CDR1 SGHRS, CDR2 YFSETQ. The CDR3 loop spans 15 amino acids. J gave up 8 bases and V 4 bases, and 10 bases lay outside the gene matches. CDR3 amino acids: CASSVSGGGLDEQFF. In nucleotides, the CDR3 is TGCGCCAGCAGCGTTAGCGGGGGTGGGCTCGATGAGCAGTTCTTC.

The chain has TRBV5-1 and TRBJ1-1; D is perhaps TRBD1 (6 bases). The CDR3 runs to 14 residues. Germline V gene sequence: CDR1 SGHRS, CDR2 YFSETQ. V lost 1 base, J lost 1 base, and 8 bases lay in between. The CDR3 sequence is CASSLTGRNTEAFF. CDR3 coding DNA: TGCGCCAGCAGCTTGACAGGGAGGAACACTGAAGCTTTCTTT.

This clone was counted between two and nine times. The chain couples TRBV5-1 to TRBJ1-2; 7 positions match TRBD1. This CDR3 contains 15 residues. The V gene end was trimmed by 2 bases and the J gene end by 2 bases; junction bases not matched to a gene: 6. Germline loops: CDR1 SGHRS, CDR2 YFSETQ. Here the CDR3 reads CASSFGQGGNYGYTF. The CDR3 coding sequence is TGCGCCAGCAGCTTTGGTCAGGGGGGAAACTATGGCTACACCTTC.

The V and J genes are TRBV19 and TRBJ1-2; TRBD1 matches at 10 bases. Trimming took 10 bases from V and 3 from J; bases not matched to a gene: 11. This CDR3 is 15 amino acids long. Germline CDR1 LNHDA, CDR2 SQIVND (reference sequence). The CDR3 bases are TGTGCCACCGTCGAGGCCGGACAGGGGGACTATGGCTACACCTTC. This gives the protein CATVEAGQGDYGYTF.

This clone was observed a handful of times. This sequence joins TRBV5-1 and TRBJ2-7, with D perhaps TRBD1 (6 bases). The V end was cut by 0 bases, the J end by 2 bases, with 12 bases between. Germline assignment: CDR1 SGHRS and CDR2 YFSETQ. There are 15 residues in the CDR3. The CDR3, as DNA: TGCGCCAGCAGCTTGGGGGACATTGCGACCTACGAGCAGTACTTC. It translates to CASSLGDIATYEQYF. The variable domain in full, with the rest retrieved from reference TRBV5-1 and TRBJ2-7, is KAGVTQTPRYLIKTRGQQVTLSCSPISGHRSVSWYQQTPGQGLQFLFEYFSETQRNKGNFPGRFSGRQFSNSRSEMNVSTLELGDSALYLCASSLGDIATYEQYFGPGTRLTVT.